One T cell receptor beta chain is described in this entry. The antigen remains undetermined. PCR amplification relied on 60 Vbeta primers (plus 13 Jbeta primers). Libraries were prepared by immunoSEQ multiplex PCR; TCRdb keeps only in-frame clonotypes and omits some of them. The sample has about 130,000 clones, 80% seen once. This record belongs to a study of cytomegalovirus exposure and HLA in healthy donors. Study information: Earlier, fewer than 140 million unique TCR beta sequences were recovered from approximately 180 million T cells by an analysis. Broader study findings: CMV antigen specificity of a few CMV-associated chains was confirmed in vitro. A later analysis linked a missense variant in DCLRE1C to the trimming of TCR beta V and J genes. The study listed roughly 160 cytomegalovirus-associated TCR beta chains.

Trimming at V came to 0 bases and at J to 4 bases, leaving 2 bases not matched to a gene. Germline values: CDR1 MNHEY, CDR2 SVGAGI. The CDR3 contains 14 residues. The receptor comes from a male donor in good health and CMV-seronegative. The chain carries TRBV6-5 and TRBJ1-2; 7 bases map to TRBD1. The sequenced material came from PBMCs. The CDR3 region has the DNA TGTGCCAGCAGTTACTCCAGGGGGACCTATGGCTACACCTTC. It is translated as CASSYSRGTYGYTF.